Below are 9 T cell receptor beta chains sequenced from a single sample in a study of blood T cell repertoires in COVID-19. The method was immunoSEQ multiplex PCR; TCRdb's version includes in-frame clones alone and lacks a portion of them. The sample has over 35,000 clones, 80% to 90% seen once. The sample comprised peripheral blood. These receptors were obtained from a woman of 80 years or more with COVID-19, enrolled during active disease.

In DNA form, the CDR3 reads TGTGCCAGCAGCCTTAGCGGGAGGGGCGACATTCAGTACTTC. It encodes CASSLSGRGDIQYF. The chain recombines TRBV3-1 (or the pseudogene TRBV3-2) with TRBJ2-4; 11 bases match TRBD2. This CDR3 spans 14 amino acids. The germline CDR1 and CDR2 sequences are LGHDT and YNNKEL (reference sequence). J lost 8 bases, V lost 4 bases, and 4 bases had no gene match.

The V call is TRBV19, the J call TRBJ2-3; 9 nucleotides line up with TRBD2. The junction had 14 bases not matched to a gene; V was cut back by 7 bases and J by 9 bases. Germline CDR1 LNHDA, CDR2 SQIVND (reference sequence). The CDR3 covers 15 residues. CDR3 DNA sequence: TGTGCCAGTATGTTGACCGGTAGCGGGAGAGGGACGCAGTATTTT. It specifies CASMLTGSGRGTQYF.

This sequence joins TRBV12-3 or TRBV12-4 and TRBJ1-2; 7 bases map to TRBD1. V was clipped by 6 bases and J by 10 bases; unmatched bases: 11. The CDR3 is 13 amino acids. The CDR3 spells CASSRDRVNSYTF. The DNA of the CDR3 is TGTGCCAGCAGCCGAGACAGGGTTAATTCCTACACCTTC.

As DNA, the CDR3 is TGTGCCAGTAGTATAGCGGCAGCTGGGCCCTCCTACGAGCAGTACTTC. This gives the protein CASSIAAAGPSYEQYF. The chain couples TRBV19 to TRBJ2-7; D is unclear. This CDR3 comprises 16 residues. Between the trimmed V and J ends, which lost 1 base and 0 bases, there was a span of 13 bases. Germline assignment: CDR1 LNHDA and CDR2 SQIVND (reference sequence).

The CDR3 is CASSLEGTVQTYEQYF. The CDR3, as DNA: TGTGCCAGCAGCTTAGAGGGGACAGTGCAAACCTACGAGCAGTACTTC. The chain employs TRBV7-2 and TRBJ2-7; TRBD1 agrees at 7 bases. Unmatched junction bases numbered 8, after V lost 1 base and J lost 2 bases. The CDR3 is made up of 16 amino acids. The germline CDR1 and CDR2 sequences are SGHTA and FQGNSA. Full variable domain (remainder filled in from reference TRBV7-2 and TRBJ2-7): GAGVSQSPSNKVTEKGKDVELRCDPISGHTALYWYRQSLGQGLEFLIYFQGNSAPDKSGLPSDRFSAERTGGSVSTLTIQRTQQEDSAVYLCASSLEGTVQTYEQYFGPGTRLTVT.

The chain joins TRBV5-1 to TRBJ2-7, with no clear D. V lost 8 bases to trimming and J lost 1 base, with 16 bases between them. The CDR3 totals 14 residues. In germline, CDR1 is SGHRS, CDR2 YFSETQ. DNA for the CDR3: TGCGCCAGTAAGGCACAGATAGATTCCTACGAGCAGTACTTC. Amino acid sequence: CASKAQIDSYEQYF.

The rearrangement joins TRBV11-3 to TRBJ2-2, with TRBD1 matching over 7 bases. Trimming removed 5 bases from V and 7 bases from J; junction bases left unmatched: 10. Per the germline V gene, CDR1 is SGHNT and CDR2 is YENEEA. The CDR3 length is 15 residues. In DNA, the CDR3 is TGTGCCAGCAGCGCAGGGGGTGACTACGGCGGGGAGCTGTTTTTT. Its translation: CASSAGGDYGGELFF.

The CDR3 region has the DNA TGTGCCAGCAGCCAAGAAAGGAAATGGGGGACAGGGACAGTTGGTGCTGGAAACACCATATATTTT. Protein: CASSQERKWGTGTVGAGNTIYF. The V gene is TRBV3-1 (or the pseudogene TRBV3-2), the J gene TRBJ1-3, with TRBD1 identical over 9 bases. The trim removed 0 bases at V and 2 bases at J, leaving 20 bases unmatched. This CDR3 comprises 22 residues. From germline, CDR1 is LGHDT and CDR2 YNNKEL (reference sequence).

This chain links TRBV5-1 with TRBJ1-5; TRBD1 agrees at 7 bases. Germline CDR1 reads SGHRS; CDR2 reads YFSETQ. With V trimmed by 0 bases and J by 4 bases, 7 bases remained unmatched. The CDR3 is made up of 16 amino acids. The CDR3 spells CASSLDGGQRNQPQHF. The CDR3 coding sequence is TGCGCCAGCAGCTTGGATGGGGGACAGCGGAATCAGCCCCAGCATTTT.